This entry features one T cell receptor (beta chain) sequence. The sample comes from a study of control samples from healthy donors and cancer patients. The data were produced by immunoSEQ multiplex PCR, yet TCRdb's version contains in-frame clones alone and is incomplete. The repertoire consists of about 130,000 clones, with approximately 90% occurring once and the leading ten covering just over 8.5%. The CDR3 covers 13 residues. The germline gives CDR1 MGHRA, CDR2 YSYEKL. V was pared by 1 base and J by 4 bases, with 4 bases between. This chain links TRBV4-1 with TRBJ2-2; D remains unclear. The sequenced sample was blood. The receptor was isolated from a man between 18 and 29 years old in good health. Written as DNA, the CDR3 is TGCGCCAGCAGCCAAGTAACCACCGGGGAGCTGTTTTTT. Amino acid sequence: CASSQVTTGELFF.